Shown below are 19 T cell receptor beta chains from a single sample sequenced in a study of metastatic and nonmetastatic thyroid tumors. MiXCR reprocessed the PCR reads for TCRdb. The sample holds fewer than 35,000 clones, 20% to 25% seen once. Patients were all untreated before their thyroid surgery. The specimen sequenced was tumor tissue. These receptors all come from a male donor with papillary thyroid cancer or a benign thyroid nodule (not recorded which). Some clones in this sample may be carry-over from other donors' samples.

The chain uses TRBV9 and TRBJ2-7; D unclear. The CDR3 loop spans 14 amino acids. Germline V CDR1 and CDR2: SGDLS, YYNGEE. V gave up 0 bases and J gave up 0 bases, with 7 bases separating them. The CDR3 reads CASSVVATSYEQYF. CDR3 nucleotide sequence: TGTGCCAGCAGCGTAGTTGCAACCTCCTACGAGCAGTACTTC.

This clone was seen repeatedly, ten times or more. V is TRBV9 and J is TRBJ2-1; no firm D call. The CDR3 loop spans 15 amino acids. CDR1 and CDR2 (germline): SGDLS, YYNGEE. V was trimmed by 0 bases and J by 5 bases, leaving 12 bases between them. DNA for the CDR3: TGTGCCAGCAGCGTAGGGCGCCAAAGGGACAATGAGCAGTTCTTC. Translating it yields CASSVGRQRDNEQFF.

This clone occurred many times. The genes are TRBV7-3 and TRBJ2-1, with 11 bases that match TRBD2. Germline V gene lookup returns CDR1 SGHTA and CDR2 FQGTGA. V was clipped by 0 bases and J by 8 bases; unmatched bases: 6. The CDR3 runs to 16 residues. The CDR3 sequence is CASSLTVAGGADEQFF. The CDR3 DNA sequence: TGTGCCAGCAGCTTAACCGTAGCGGGAGGGGCCGATGAGCAGTTCTTC.

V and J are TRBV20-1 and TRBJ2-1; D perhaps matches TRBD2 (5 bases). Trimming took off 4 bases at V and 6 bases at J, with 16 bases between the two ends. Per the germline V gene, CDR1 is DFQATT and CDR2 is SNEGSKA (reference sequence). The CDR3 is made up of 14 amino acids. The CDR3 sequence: CSATRGGEGNEQFF. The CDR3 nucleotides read TGCAGTGCTACCCGGGGTGGGGAAGGCAATGAGCAGTTCTTC.

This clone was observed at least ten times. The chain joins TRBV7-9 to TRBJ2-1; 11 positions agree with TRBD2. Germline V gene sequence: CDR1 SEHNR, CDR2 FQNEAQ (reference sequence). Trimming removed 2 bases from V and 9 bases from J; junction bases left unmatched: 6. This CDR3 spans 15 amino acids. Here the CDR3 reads CASSLLAGGSTEQFF. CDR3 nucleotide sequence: TGTGCCAGCAGCTTACTAGCGGGAGGCTCAACTGAGCAGTTCTTC. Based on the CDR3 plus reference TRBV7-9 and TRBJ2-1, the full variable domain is DTGVSQNPRHKITKRGQNVTFRCDPISEHNRLYWYRQTLGQGPEFLTYFQNEAQLEKSRLLSDRFSAERPKGSFSTLEIQRTEQGDSAMYLCASSLLAGGSTEQFFGPGTRLTVL.

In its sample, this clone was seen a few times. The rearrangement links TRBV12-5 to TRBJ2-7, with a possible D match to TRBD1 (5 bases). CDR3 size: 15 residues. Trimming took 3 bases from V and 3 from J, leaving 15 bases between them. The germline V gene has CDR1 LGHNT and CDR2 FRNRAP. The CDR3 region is CASGLLLDNHYEQYF. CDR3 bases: TGTGCTAGTGGTTTACTCTTGGACAACCACTACGAGCAGTACTTC.

CDR3 protein: CASRGQGYQPQHF. The CDR3 nucleotides are TGTGCCAGTAGGGGACAGGGCTATCAGCCCCAGCATTTT. V gene TRBV19 combines with J gene TRBJ1-5; 9 nucleotides line up with TRBD1. J gave up 5 bases and V 6 bases, and 2 bases lay outside the gene matches. CDR3 length equals 13 residues. CDR1 is LNHDA, CDR2 SQIVND, per germline (reference sequence).

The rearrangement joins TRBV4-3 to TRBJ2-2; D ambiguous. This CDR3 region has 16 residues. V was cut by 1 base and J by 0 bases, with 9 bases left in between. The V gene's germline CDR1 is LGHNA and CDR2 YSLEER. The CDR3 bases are TGCGCCAGCAGCCAAGTCTACAGTTCGAACACCGGGGAGCTGTTTTTT. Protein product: CASSQVYSSNTGELFF.

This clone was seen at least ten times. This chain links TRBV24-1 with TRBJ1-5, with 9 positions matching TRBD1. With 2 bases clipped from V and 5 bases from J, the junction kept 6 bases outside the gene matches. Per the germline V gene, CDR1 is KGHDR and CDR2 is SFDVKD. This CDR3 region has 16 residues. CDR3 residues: CATSDSGTGTYQPQHF. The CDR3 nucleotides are TGTGCCACCAGTGATTCCGGGACAGGGACCTATCAGCCCCAGCATTTT.

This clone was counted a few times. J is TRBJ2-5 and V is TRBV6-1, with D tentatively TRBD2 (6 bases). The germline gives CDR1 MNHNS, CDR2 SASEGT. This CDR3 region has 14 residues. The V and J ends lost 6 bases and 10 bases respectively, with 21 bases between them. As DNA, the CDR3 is TGTGCCAGCAGGATGGTAGCGGCAAGAGAAAACCAGTACTTC. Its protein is CASRMVAARENQYF.

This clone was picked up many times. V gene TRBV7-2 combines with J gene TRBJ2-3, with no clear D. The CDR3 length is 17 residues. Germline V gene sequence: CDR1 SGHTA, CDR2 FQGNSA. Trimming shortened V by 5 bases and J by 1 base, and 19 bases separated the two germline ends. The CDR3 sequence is CASSPRSSLSGTDTQYF. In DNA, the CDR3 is TGTGCCAGCAGCCCGCGCAGCAGTCTCTCTGGCACAGATACGCAGTATTTT.

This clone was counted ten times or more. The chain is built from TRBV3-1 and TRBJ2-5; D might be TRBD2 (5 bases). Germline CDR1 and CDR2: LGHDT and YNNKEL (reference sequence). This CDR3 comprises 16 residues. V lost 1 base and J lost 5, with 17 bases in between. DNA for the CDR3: TGTGCCAGCAGCCAAGTTGCGGTAGCGACCCAGGAGACCCAGTACTTC. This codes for CASSQVAVATQETQYF.

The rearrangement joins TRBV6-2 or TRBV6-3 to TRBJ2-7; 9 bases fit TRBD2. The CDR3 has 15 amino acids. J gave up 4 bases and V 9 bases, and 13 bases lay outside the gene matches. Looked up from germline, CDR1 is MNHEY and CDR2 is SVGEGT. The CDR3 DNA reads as TGTGCCAGTTCGGGGACGGGTAGCGGGAGTTACGAGCAGTACTTC. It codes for CASSGTGSGSYEQYF.

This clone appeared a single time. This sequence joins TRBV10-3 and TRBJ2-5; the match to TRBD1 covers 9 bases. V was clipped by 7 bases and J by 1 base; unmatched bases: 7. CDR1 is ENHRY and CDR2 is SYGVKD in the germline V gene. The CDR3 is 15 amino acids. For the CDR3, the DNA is TGTGCCATCAAAGGGACAGGGCGGGGCCAAGAGACCCAGTACTTC. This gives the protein CAIKGTGRGQETQYF.

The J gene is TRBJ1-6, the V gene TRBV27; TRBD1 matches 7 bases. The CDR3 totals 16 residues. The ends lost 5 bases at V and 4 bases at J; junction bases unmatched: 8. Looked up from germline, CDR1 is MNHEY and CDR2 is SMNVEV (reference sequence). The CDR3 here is CASSPRGVTYNSPLHF. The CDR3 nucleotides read TGTGCCAGCAGTCCCAGGGGGGTCACGTATAATTCACCCCTCCACTTT.

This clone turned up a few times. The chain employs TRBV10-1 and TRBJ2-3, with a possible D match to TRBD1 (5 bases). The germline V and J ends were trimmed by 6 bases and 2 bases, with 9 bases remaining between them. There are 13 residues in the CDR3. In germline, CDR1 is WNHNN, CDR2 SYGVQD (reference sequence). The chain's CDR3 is CASSREITDTQYF. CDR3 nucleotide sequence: TGCGCCAGCAGCAGGGAAATCACAGATACGCAGTATTTT.

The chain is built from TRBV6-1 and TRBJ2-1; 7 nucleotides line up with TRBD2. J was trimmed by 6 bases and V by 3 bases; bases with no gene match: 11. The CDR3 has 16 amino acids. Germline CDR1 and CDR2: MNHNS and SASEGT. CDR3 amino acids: CASSDWGGMFGNEQFF. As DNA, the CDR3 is TGTGCCAGCAGTGATTGGGGGGGGATGTTCGGCAATGAGCAGTTCTTC.

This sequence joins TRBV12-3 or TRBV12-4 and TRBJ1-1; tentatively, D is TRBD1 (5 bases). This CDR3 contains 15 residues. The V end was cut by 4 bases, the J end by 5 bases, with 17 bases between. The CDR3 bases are TGTGCCAGCAGTTCTAAACAGGCGGCTTTTACTGAAGCTTTCTTT. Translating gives CASSSKQAAFTEAFF.

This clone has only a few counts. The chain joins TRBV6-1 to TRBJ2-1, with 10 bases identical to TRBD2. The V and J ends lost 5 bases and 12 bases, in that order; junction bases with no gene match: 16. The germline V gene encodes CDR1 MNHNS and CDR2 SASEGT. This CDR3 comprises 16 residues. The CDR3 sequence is CASSTTAGLANSLQFF. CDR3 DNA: TGTGCCAGCAGTACCACGGCGGGACTAGCGAACTCACTGCAGTTCTTC.